Listed below are T cell receptor beta chains from one sample, sequenced in a study of regulatory T cells in long-lasting Graves disease. TCRdb reanalysed the multiplex PCR reads using MiXCR and keeps one entry per CDR3 protein. Of 300,000 or so distinct CDR3 sequences listed, about 20% were seen once; the top ten hold 29%. The material was peripheral blood mononuclear cells (PBMCs), obtained when the disease was refractory, from a patient treated with antithyroid drugs. Every receptor here comes from a female donor with Graves disease. Both conserved end residues are part of each CDR3. A D gene is named only where the DNA matches it firmly. Clone size is not always given. Where it is, it says once, few, many or a class for expanded clones.

d_gene: NA; j_gene: TRBJ2-7; abundance: NA; v_gene: TRBV4-1; CDR3aa: CASSSWVGPSYEQYF; CDR3nt: TGCGCCAGCAGCTCGTGGGTGGGGCCGTCCTACGAGCAGTACTTC
d_gene: NA; j_gene: TRBJ2-7; abundance: NA; v_gene: TRBV4-3; CDR3aa: CASSQERSSYEQYF; CDR3nt: TGCGCCAGCAGCCAAGAACGCAGCTCCTACGAGCAGTACTTC
d_gene: NA; j_gene: TRBJ2-3; abundance: NA; v_gene: TRBV2; CDR3aa: CASSEGPSRLSTDTQYF; CDR3nt: TGTGCCAGCAGTGAAGGGCCTAGCCGCCTTAGCACAGATACGCAGTATTTT
d_gene: NA; j_gene: TRBJ1-1; abundance: NA; v_gene: TRBV6-2/TRBV6-3; CDR3aa: CASSYLAGLEAFF; CDR3nt: TGTGCCAGCAGTTACCTCGCAGGGCTTGAAGCTTTCTTT
d_gene: NA; j_gene: TRBJ2-7; abundance: few; v_gene: TRBV7-8; CDR3aa: CASSLSGLTGQIGYEQYF; CDR3nt: TGTGCCAGCAGCTTATCTGGTCTAACAGGCCAGATCGGCTACGAGCAGTACTTC
d_gene: NA; j_gene: TRBJ1-1; abundance: NA; v_gene: TRBV29-1; CDR3aa: CSGVAVGTEAFF; CDR3nt: TGCAGCGGAGTAGCAGTGGGGACTGAAGCTTTCTTT
d_gene: NA; j_gene: TRBJ2-7; abundance: NA; v_gene: TRBV18; CDR3aa: CASSPGGVAHYEQYF; CDR3nt: TGTGCCAGCTCACCTGGCGGGGTCGCCCACTACGAGCAGTACTTC
d_gene: TRBD1; j_gene: TRBJ2-4; abundance: few; v_gene: TRBV28; CDR3aa: CASSFQGANNIQYF; CDR3nt: TGTGCCAGCAGTTTCCAGGGGGCTAATAACATTCAGTACTTC
d_gene: NA; j_gene: TRBJ2-2; abundance: few; v_gene: TRBV7-9; CDR3aa: CASSLLEMATGELFF; CDR3nt: TGTGCCAGCAGCTTATTGGAAATGGCGACCGGGGAGCTGTTTTTT
d_gene: NA; j_gene: TRBJ1-5; abundance: few; v_gene: TRBV7-8; CDR3aa: CASSPGGRGNQPQHF; CDR3nt: TGTGCCAGCAGCCCGGGTGGTAGGGGCAATCAGCCCCAGCATTTT
d_gene: TRBD2; j_gene: TRBJ2-2; abundance: NA; v_gene: TRBV11-2; CDR3aa: CASSRTGLVSTGELFF; CDR3nt: TGTGCCAGCAGCCGTACGGGACTAGTAAGCACCGGGGAGCTGTTTTTT
d_gene: TRBD2; j_gene: TRBJ2-5; abundance: few; v_gene: TRBV18; CDR3aa: CASSPQGLAGTETQYF; CDR3nt: TGTGCCAGCTCACCGCAAGGGCTAGCGGGGACAGAGACCCAGTACTTC
d_gene: NA; j_gene: TRBJ1-1; abundance: few; v_gene: TRBV4-1; CDR3aa: CASSEDPGRGTEAFF; CDR3nt: TGCGCCAGCAGCGAGGACCCGGGAAGGGGGACTGAAGCTTTCTTT
d_gene: TRBD1; j_gene: TRBJ1-1; abundance: NA; v_gene: TRBV7-3; CDR3aa: CASSRTGSGAEAFF; CDR3nt: TGTGCCAGCAGCCGGACAGGTTCGGGCGCTGAAGCTTTCTTT
d_gene: TRBD2; j_gene: TRBJ2-7; abundance: few; v_gene: TRBV7-2; CDR3aa: CASLSSGDSYEQYF; CDR3nt: TGTGCCAGCCTTTCTAGCGGAGACTCCTACGAGCAGTACTTC
d_gene: NA; j_gene: TRBJ1-2; abundance: NA; v_gene: TRBV7-2; CDR3aa: CASSLAMTGPHPTNYGYTF; CDR3nt: TGTGCCAGCAGCTTAGCGATGACAGGCCCCCACCCGACTAACTATGGCTACACCTTC
d_gene: TRBD2; j_gene: TRBJ2-7; abundance: many; v_gene: TRBV11-2; CDR3aa: CASSRISGGRFYEQYF; CDR3nt: TGTGCCAGCAGCCGAATTAGCGGGGGGAGGTTTTACGAGCAGTACTTC
d_gene: NA; j_gene: TRBJ1-4; abundance: once; v_gene: TRBV4-2; CDR3aa: CASSQVKGGNEKLFF; CDR3nt: TGTGCCAGCAGCCAAGTCAAGGGAGGTAATGAAAAACTGTTTTTT
d_gene: NA; j_gene: TRBJ1-2; abundance: NA; v_gene: TRBV7-9; CDR3aa: CASSLGLRGARGYTF; CDR3nt: TGTGCCAGCAGCTTAGGGCTACGAGGGGCGCGGGGCTACACCTTC
d_gene: NA; j_gene: TRBJ1-1; abundance: many; v_gene: TRBV6-2/TRBV6-3; CDR3aa: CASSYPIGTGNTEAFF; CDR3nt: TGTGCCAGCAGTTATCCCATAGGGACGGGTAACACTGAAGCTTTCTTT
d_gene: NA; j_gene: TRBJ1-2; abundance: NA; v_gene: TRBV24-1; CDR3aa: CATSDTDRVNGYTF; CDR3nt: TGTGCCACCAGTGATACGGACAGAGTAAATGGCTACACCTTC
d_gene: TRBD1; j_gene: TRBJ1-1; abundance: few; v_gene: TRBV19; CDR3aa: CASSMERGTVNTEAFF; CDR3nt: TGTGCCAGTAGTATGGAAAGGGGGACAGTGAACACTGAAGCTTTCTTT
d_gene: NA; j_gene: TRBJ1-4; abundance: many; v_gene: TRBV28; CDR3aa: CASSPSLGYAEKLFF; CDR3nt: TGTGCCAGCAGTCCCTCTTTAGGGTACGCTGAAAAACTGTTTTTT
d_gene: NA; j_gene: TRBJ1-5; abundance: NA; v_gene: TRBV9; CDR3aa: CASSVGVSNQPQHF; CDR3nt: TGTGCCAGCAGCGTCGGGGTAAGCAATCAGCCCCAGCATTTT
d_gene: TRBD1; j_gene: TRBJ2-7; abundance: many; v_gene: TRBV11-2; CDR3aa: CASSDWTGRFYEQYF; CDR3nt: TGTGCCAGCAGCGATTGGACAGGCCGTTTCTACGAGCAGTACTTC
d_gene: NA; j_gene: TRBJ2-7; abundance: many; v_gene: TRBV5-1; CDR3aa: CASSFGLSYEQYF; CDR3nt: TGCGCCAGCAGCTTCGGACTCTCCTACGAGCAGTACTTC
d_gene: TRBD1; j_gene: TRBJ1-5; abundance: many; v_gene: TRBV7-2; CDR3aa: CASSLDRGNGQPQHF; CDR3nt: TGTGCCAGCAGCTTAGACAGGGGCAACGGTCAGCCCCAGCATTTT
d_gene: NA; j_gene: TRBJ2-4; abundance: many; v_gene: TRBV2; CDR3aa: CASIEQGAAKNIQYF; CDR3nt: TGTGCCAGCATAGAGCAAGGGGCAGCCAAAAACATTCAGTACTTC
d_gene: TRBD2; j_gene: TRBJ2-7; abundance: NA; v_gene: TRBV4-2; CDR3aa: CASSQVYGGAYEQYF; CDR3nt: TGTGCCAGCAGCCAAGTATATGGGGGGGCCTACGAGCAGTACTTC
d_gene: NA; j_gene: TRBJ1-2; abundance: NA; v_gene: TRBV27; CDR3aa: CARGKTGHPFCGYTF; CDR3nt: TGTGCCAGAGGGAAAACAGGTCATCCCTTTTGTGGCTACACCTTC
d_gene: TRBD2; j_gene: TRBJ2-7; abundance: few; v_gene: TRBV18; CDR3aa: CASSSLAESYEQYF; CDR3nt: TGTGCCAGCTCATCACTAGCGGAGAGCTACGAGCAGTACTTC
d_gene: NA; j_gene: TRBJ2-7; abundance: many; v_gene: TRBV28; CDR3aa: CASRLGQTGTPSGQYF; CDR3nt: TGTGCCAGCAGATTAGGGCAAACCGGGACACCTTCGGGGCAGTACTTC
d_gene: NA; j_gene: TRBJ1-4; abundance: many; v_gene: TRBV13; CDR3aa: CASSFLRGGIEKLFF; CDR3nt: TGTGCCAGCAGCTTTTTACGGGGGGGGATTGAAAAACTGTTTTTT
d_gene: NA; j_gene: TRBJ1-4; abundance: few; v_gene: TRBV7-9; CDR3aa: CASSFVGEGPEEKLFF; CDR3nt: TGTGCCAGCAGCTTTGTCGGTGAAGGACCGGAGGAAAAACTGTTTTTT
d_gene: TRBD1; j_gene: TRBJ1-2; abundance: many; v_gene: TRBV29-1; CDR3aa: CSVDLQGDGYTF; CDR3nt: TGCAGCGTTGATTTGCAGGGGGATGGCTACACCTTC
d_gene: NA; j_gene: TRBJ1-3; abundance: NA; v_gene: TRBV28; CDR3aa: CASTPDGNTIYF; CDR3nt: TGTGCCAGCACCCCCGACGGAAACACCATATATTTT
d_gene: TRBD1; j_gene: TRBJ1-2; abundance: many; v_gene: TRBV5-1; CDR3aa: CASSLAPPGQGPYGYTF; CDR3nt: TGCGCCAGCAGCTTGGCCCCCCCGGGACAGGGGCCCTATGGCTACACCTTC
d_gene: TRBD2; j_gene: TRBJ2-2; abundance: NA; v_gene: TRBV11-2; CDR3aa: CASSTLAGVPTGELFF; CDR3nt: TGTGCCAGCAGCACACTAGCGGGAGTCCCGACCGGGGAGCTGTTTTTT
d_gene: NA; j_gene: TRBJ2-5; abundance: many; v_gene: TRBV7-2; CDR3aa: CASSRSRGGSETQYF; CDR3nt: TGTGCCAGCAGCCGGTCCAGGGGGGGCTCGGAGACCCAGTACTTC
d_gene: NA; j_gene: TRBJ1-5; abundance: NA; v_gene: TRBV18; CDR3aa: CASSPEAYSNQPQHF; CDR3nt: TGTGCCAGCTCACCCGAGGCCTATAGCAATCAGCCCCAGCATTTT
d_gene: NA; j_gene: TRBJ1-2; abundance: NA; v_gene: TRBV10-3; CDR3aa: CAIEIRPQVYTF; CDR3nt: TGTGCCATCGAAATCCGCCCCCAGGTCTACACCTTC